The present T cell receptor (beta chain) was sequenced within a study of blood T cell repertoires in COVID-19 (TCRdb year 2020). Describing the broader study: Samples covering the acute and convalescent phases of COVID-19 were provided by collaborators in the United States, Italy and Spain. Subjects who had been exposed to COVID-19, were actively infected with it, or had recovered from it provided the deeply sampled blood TCRbeta repertoires that made up the dataset. The repertoires were released in a freely available public database meant as a resource for research on the immune response to SARS-CoV-2. A de-identified subject ID, COVID-19 status, age in years and sex were almost always included in the sample metadata. Where HLA class I and class II types were available, the types were taken from metadata supplied by the sample provider, not from assay-based typing. The prospective study material was composed of cDNA or gDNA derived from T cells, B-cell-depleted T cells, or PBMCs. The samples were drawn from the first 160 participants of the ongoing ImmuneRACE study and from 1,254 subjects provided by 6 global collaborators. Summary of the overall study and its limitations: Clinical and demographic metadata were provided uncurated, with the amount varying by source and participant.

The immunoSEQ Assay, a bias-controlled multiplex PCR, was used to amplify TCRbeta CDR3 regions from genomic DNA. The authors processed their data as follows. The number of nucleated cells in each sample was estimated from the amplification of reference gene primers within the assay. Sequence reads were collapsed and filtered to measure the absolute abundance of every unique TCRbeta CDR3 rearrangement. For each sample, productive Simpson clonality was calculated by taking the square root of Simpson's diversity index across productive rearrangements. This is the immuneACCESS table as TCRdb keeps it, with only in-frame sequences that have V and J called. A part of the clones is gone; compared with another copy, unresolved V genes explain less than half, and the rest is unexplained. The V and J calls and clone size were taken over from that table, and D and trimming were inferred from the DNA. Present in this sample are about 240,000 clones, around 90% of which were seen just once. The ten largest clones capture 0.99% of the sample.

V has 3 bases trimmed and J has 7 bases trimmed; junction bases matching no gene number 14. Including cysteine and phenylalanine, the CDR3 has 17 amino acids. Only the CDR3 region is kept as DNA, spanning 51 bases read in frame from base 1. Reading the germline V gene (reference sequence) gives CDR1 DFQATT and CDR2 SNEGSKA. Another Seattle source contributed samples from volunteer blood donors who had recovered from COVID-19. Whole blood was collected in K2EDTA tubes by collaborating institutions according to the institutions' own protocols. For TCRbeta analysis, collaborators shipped samples in one of three forms: frozen whole blood, isolated PBMCs, or DNA extracted from either of those sample types. Turning to this clone: No antigen is known for it. Per-nucleotide qualities are absent, and no much larger clonotype sits a single base away.

The source material was peripheral blood. This TCR was recovered from a woman between 35 and 50 years old who had recovered from COVID-19. Recombination connected TRBV20-1 to TRBJ2-2; 10 middle bases align to TRBD1. The CDR3 reads as follows: CSASGGPGQGSVGELFF. The sequence in DNA is TGCAGTGCTAGTGGGGGCCCGGGACAGGGGTCGGTCGGGGAGCTGTTTTTT.